The next 10 T cell receptor beta chains were all read from a single sample in a study of shared clonotypes between healthy human individuals. Some clones are missing from TCRdb's copy, which holds only in-frame ones; the method was immunoSEQ multiplex PCR. The data show millions of clones, with less than 95% seen just once and roughly 1.1% held by the top ten. CD45RO-negative CD8 cells positively selected for CCR7 made up the naive population, which excluded terminally differentiated effector memory CD45RA+ cells. The sequencing input was naive CD8+ T cells sorted from blood. Receptors originate from a man between 18 and 29 years old in good health.

The CDR3 DNA reads TGTGCCACCAGCAGAGGTGCCCCGGGTCACGAGCAGTACTTC. It encodes CATSRGAPGHEQYF. The chain couples TRBV15 to TRBJ2-7, with unresolved D. CDR3 length: 14 amino acids. From germline, CDR1 is LNHNV and CDR2 YYDKDF (reference sequence). Trimming stripped 1 base from V and 5 bases from J, with 12 bases between.

The J gene is TRBJ2-7, the V gene TRBV4-1, with 9 nucleotides matching TRBD1. V shed 11 bases, J shed 3 bases, and the junction held 11 bases outside the gene matches. CDR1 is MGHRA and CDR2 is YSYEKL in the germline V gene. CDR3 length: 14 amino acids. The CDR3, as DNA: TGCGCCGGTCTTTGGACAGGGGTTTTCTACGAGCAGTACTTC. This gives the protein CAGLWTGVFYEQYF.

This clone was found once. This chain uses TRBV28 with TRBJ2-2, with 9 bases matching TRBD1. The CDR3 is 15 residues long. J gave up 6 bases and V 5 bases, and 7 bases lay outside the gene matches. Per the germline V gene, CDR1 is MDHEN and CDR2 is SYDVKM. This chain's CDR3 is CASSAGTGLAGELFF. CDR3 nucleotides: TGTGCCAGCAGTGCCGGGACAGGGTTGGCCGGGGAGCTGTTTTTT.

The V gene is TRBV11-2, the J gene TRBJ1-6; D ambiguous. Trimming took off 2 bases at V and 7 bases at J, with 9 bases between the two ends. The V gene's germline CDR1 is SGHAT and CDR2 FQNNGV. CDR3 length: 14 amino acids. The CDR3 DNA follows: TGTGCCAGCAGCTTATCCCCGAAGAATTCACCCCTCCACTTT. Translation gives CASSLSPKNSPLHF. Using reference TRBV11-2 and TRBJ1-6 for the parts outside the CDR3, the full variable domain is EAGVAQSPRYKIIEKRQSVAFWCNPISGHATLYWYQQILGQGPKLLIQFQNNGVVDDSQLPKDRFSAERLKGVDSTLKIQPAKLEDSAVYLCASSLSPKNSPLHFGNGTRLTVT.

The chain links TRBV29-1 to TRBJ1-5; 9 bases are a match to TRBD1. This CDR3 has 12 amino acids. Unmatched junction bases numbered 5, after V lost 7 bases and J lost 7 bases. The V gene's germline CDR1 is SQVTM and CDR2 ANQGSEA. CDR3 sequence reads: CSAMGQGQPQHF. In DNA form, the CDR3 reads TGCAGCGCTATGGGACAGGGCCAGCCCCAGCATTTT.

The chain couples TRBV7-8 to TRBJ2-7; D is unresolved. Deletions cut 2 bases from V and 2 bases from J, with 13 bases between. The CDR3 length is 15 residues. CDR1 and CDR2 (germline): SGHVS, FQNEAQ. The CDR3 spells CASSLTPVSPYEQYF. The CDR3 coding sequence is TGTGCCAGCAGCTTAACGCCCGTCAGCCCCTACGAGCAGTACTTC.

This clone has a single count. The same CDR3 also results from other DNA sequences found in this sample. V usage is TRBV9 and J usage is TRBJ2-7, with D tentatively TRBD2 (5 bases). This CDR3 contains 15 residues. Trimming left V 0 bases short and J 0 bases short, with 10 bases between. CDR1 and CDR2 from the germline V gene are SGDLS and YYNGEE. In nucleotides, the CDR3 is TGTGCCAGCAGCGTAGGTGGAGGAAACTCCTACGAGCAGTACTTC. Translated, it gives CASSVGGGNSYEQYF.

This clone appeared once. Additional DNA sequences in this sample encode the identical CDR3. This chain uses TRBV4-1 with TRBJ2-5; a possible D gene is TRBD1 (6 bases). The CDR3 is 16 residues long. Trimming left V 0 bases short and J 4 bases short, with 15 bases between. The germline gives CDR1 MGHRA, CDR2 YSYEKL. CDR3 sequence: CASSQDGAGVRETQYF. CDR3 DNA sequence: TGCGCCAGCAGCCAAGATGGGGCAGGGGTGCGAGAGACCCAGTACTTC.

This clone was counted only a few times. This chain joins TRBV14 and TRBJ1-6; a possible D gene is TRBD1 (5 bases). This CDR3 has 12 residues. CDR1 SGHDN and CDR2 FVKESK come from the germline V gene. Trimming took 8 bases from V and 11 from J, leaving 13 bases between them. The chain's CDR3 is CASGVGGPPLHF. CDR3 in DNA: TGTGCCAGCGGCGTGGGGGGACCACCCCTCCACTTT.

Regarding this clone: This specimen includes other DNA sequences encoding the same CDR3. The J gene is TRBJ2-7, the V gene TRBV7-9; the D is unclear. Trimming stripped 1 base from V and 1 base from J, with 5 bases between. This CDR3 comprises 13 residues. CDR1 SEHNR and CDR2 FQNEAQ come from the germline V gene (reference sequence). In nucleotides, the CDR3 is TGTGCCAGCAGCTTAGAGCAGTCCTACGAGCAGTACTTC. It encodes CASSLEQSYEQYF.